These T cell receptor beta chains were read from a single sample in a study of cytomegalovirus exposure and HLA in healthy donors. Some clones are missing from TCRdb's copy, which holds only in-frame ones; the method was immunoSEQ multiplex PCR. The sample contains 100,000 to 150,000 clones, about 80% of which appear only once. Sequenced: PBMCs. These receptors were taken from a woman between 50 and 59 years old in good health and CMV-seropositive. The CDR3 runs from the conserved cysteine through the conserved F or W. The D gene is left open where the match is weak. Clone size is stated in some rows and not others, as once, few, many or a class when expanded.

NA	once	TRBV7-8	TRBJ1-4	TGTGCCAGCAGCTTAGCGCGGGGGGGTTACGAAAAACTGTTTTTT	CASSLARGGYEKLFF
TRBD2	NA	TRBV4-3	TRBJ2-1	TGCGCCAGCAGCCAAGAGGGACTAGCGGGTTACAATGAGCAGTTCTTC	CASSQEGLAGYNEQFF
TRBD1	once	TRBV6-5	TRBJ1-2	TGTGCCAGCAGTCTCCAGGGGGCAGGTGGCTACACCTTC	CASSLQGAGGYTF
NA	NA	TRBV5-1	TRBJ2-3	TGCGCCAGCAGCTTGGCCAACTACTACGATACGCAGTATTTT	CASSLANYYDTQYF
TRBD1	NA	TRBV5-4	TRBJ1-3	TGTGCCAGCAGCACCACAGGGGTCGGAAACACCATATATTTT	CASSTTGVGNTIYF
TRBD2	NA	TRBV13	TRBJ2-1	TGTGCCAGCAGCGGCTGGACTAGCGGGAGCAATGAGCAGTTCTTC	CASSGWTSGSNEQFF
TRBD1	NA	TRBV5-1	TRBJ1-1	TGCGCCAGCAGCAGTGCTACAGGGGCGAACACTGAAGCTTTCTTT	CASSSATGANTEAFF
TRBD2	many	TRBV5-1	TRBJ2-1	TGCGCCAGCAGCCCCGGGACTAGTTCTGAGCAGTTCTTC	CASSPGTSSEQFF
NA	few	TRBV2	TRBJ2-7	TGTGCCAGCAGCCCCCTAGCGAACTCCTACGAGCAGTACTTC	CASSPLANSYEQYF
TRBD2	NA	TRBV5-1	TRBJ2-1	TGCGCCAGCAGCTTGGGCGGGGAGCTAGCGGGAGTGGATGAGCAGTTCTTC	CASSLGGELAGVDEQFF
NA	NA	TRBV7-2	TRBJ2-7	TGTGCCAGCAGCTTAGACCGTAGGAGGACCTACGAGCAGTACTTC	CASSLDRRRTYEQYF
TRBD2	NA	TRBV19	TRBJ2-5	TGTGCCAGTAGTATACTAGCGGGGGGCCAAGAGACCCAGTACTTC	CASSILAGGQETQYF
TRBD1	few	TRBV6-1	TRBJ1-4	TGTGCCAGCAGCTTTACAGGGGGGCGGAATGAAAAACTGTTTTTT	CASSFTGGRNEKLFF
TRBD2	NA	TRBV6-4	TRBJ2-7	TGTGCCAGCAGTGACTACGGGACTAGCGGGGGGGTGCAGTACTTC	CASSDYGTSGGVQYF
TRBD2	NA	TRBV7-6	TRBJ2-7	TGTGCCAGCAGCTTAGTGGGCGGAGGGGGACTAGCCTCCTACGAGCAGTACTTC	CASSLVGGGGLASYEQYF
NA	NA	TRBV27	TRBJ1-2	TGTGCCAGCAGTAAGGAGGTGGGAGACTATGGCTACACCTTC	CASSKEVGDYGYTF
NA	few	TRBV29-1	TRBJ2-5	TGCAGCGTTGGACAGGCGAGCTTCCAAGAGACCCAGTACTTC	CSVGQASFQETQYF
TRBD2	NA	TRBV12-5	TRBJ2-1	TGTGCTAGTGGTTTGGTACTTGGGCGGGGGTCCTACAATGAGCAGTTCTTC	CASGLVLGRGSYNEQFF
NA	few	TRBV6-6	TRBJ2-6	TGTGCCAGCAGCGGCCCCTCAGGGCGAGGGGCCAACGTCCTGACTTTC	CASSGPSGRGANVLTF
TRBD2	NA	TRBV19	TRBJ2-7	TGTGCCAGTACCCCGGGGGGGACACCCACCTACGAGCAGTACTTC	CASTPGGTPTYEQYF
TRBD1	NA	TRBV4-1	TRBJ1-5	TGCGCCAGCAGCCAAGGGGCCGGGACAGGGGGCAATCAGCCCCAGCATTTT	CASSQGAGTGGNQPQHF
TRBD1	few	TRBV5-1	TRBJ1-1	TGCGCCAGCAGCCAGGGACAGACCTCCAGGAACACTGAAGCTTTCTTT	CASSQGQTSRNTEAFF
NA	NA	TRBV5-4	TRBJ1-6	TGTGCCAGCAGCCCAAGGGCGGGGGGAGATTCACCCCTCCACTTT	CASSPRAGGDSPLHF
TRBD2	NA	TRBV5-6	TRBJ2-1	TGTGCCAGCAGCTTGTTACGGCTAGCGGGAGGATACAATGAGCAGTTCTTC	CASSLLRLAGGYNEQFF
TRBD1	NA	TRBV4-1	TRBJ2-7	TGCGCCAGCAGTCAGGGGGCTCCCCTAAACGAGCAGTACTTC	CASSQGAPLNEQYF
NA	NA	TRBV10-3	TRBJ2-2	TGTGCCATCAGGGGCGGGGACACCGGGGAGCTGTTTTTT	CAIRGGDTGELFF
TRBD2	NA	TRBV7-3	TRBJ2-2	TGTGCCAGCAGCACCGGGACTAGCGGGGGAGAAACCGGGGAGCTGTTTTTT	CASSTGTSGGETGELFF
NA	NA	TRBV2	TRBJ1-1	TGTGCCAGCAGGGCCCCTACAGGGAGATCGAACACTGAAGCTTTCTTT	CASRAPTGRSNTEAFF
TRBD2	NA	TRBV7-2	TRBJ2-1	TGTGCCAGCACCTGGCTAGCGGGAGGTGATAATGAGCAGTTCTTC	CASTWLAGGDNEQFF
NA	NA	TRBV5-4	TRBJ2-5	TGTGCCAGCAGCCCCCCCGGGACAAAGGGTCAAGAGACCCAGTACTTC	CASSPPGTKGQETQYF
TRBD2	few	TRBV2	TRBJ2-5	TGTGCCAGCAGTATAGCGGGGAAAGAGACCCAGTACTTC	CASSIAGKETQYF
TRBD2	NA	TRBV29-1	TRBJ2-1	TGCAGCGTGAAGGGAGGGCCCCGATACTTCAATGAGCAGTTCTTC	CSVKGGPRYFNEQFF
TRBD2	NA	TRBV4-3	TRBJ2-7	TGCGCCAGCAGTCTTGGGACTAGCGGGATGTTCGCCTACGAGCAGTACTTC	CASSLGTSGMFAYEQYF
NA	NA	TRBV5-1	TRBJ1-3	TGCGCCAGCAGCGCGTTAGACTCTGGAAACACCATATATTTT	CASSALDSGNTIYF
NA	few	TRBV7-2	TRBJ2-7	TGTGCCAGCAGCTTAGTCGCCCTTGACAGCTACGAGCAGTACTTC	CASSLVALDSYEQYF
TRBD1	NA	TRBV4-1	TRBJ1-2	TGCGCCAGCAGCCAAGAACCGGGACAGGGTACCGGCTACACCTTC	CASSQEPGQGTGYTF
NA	few	TRBV14	TRBJ2-3	TGTGCCTCAACCAAGGGGTATCGGACAGATACGCAGTATTTT	CASTKGYRTDTQYF
TRBD2	NA	TRBV5-1	TRBJ2-5	TGCGCCAGCAGCCTGACTAGCGGGGGGGCCTGGGAGACCCAGTACTTC	CASSLTSGGAWETQYF
TRBD1	many	TRBV10-3	TRBJ2-1	TGTGCCATCAGTGAGAGGGAACTGGCGGGCAGGGGGAAGGGGAATGAGCAGTTCTTC	CAISERELAGRGKGNEQFF
NA	few	TRBV25-1	TRBJ2-3	TGTGCCAGCAGCAACTCTTATAGCACAGATACGCAGTATTTT	CASSNSYSTDTQYF
NA	NA	TRBV5-6	TRBJ1-2	TGTGCCAGCAGCTTGGCCCCGCTGGGGGGACCGGAGTACACCTTC	CASSLAPLGGPEYTF
TRBD2	NA	TRBV4-3	TRBJ2-5	TGCGCCAGCAGCCGAGGGACTAGCGGAGGTGGGAGGGAGACCCAGTACTTC	CASSRGTSGGGRETQYF
NA	NA	TRBV5-1	TRBJ1-2	TGCGCCAGCAGCCTGCAGGGTATTGGCTACACCTTC	CASSLQGIGYTF
TRBD2	NA	TRBV5-4	TRBJ2-1	TGTGCCAGCAGATTAGCGGGAGGAGTAGATGAGCAGTTCTTC	CASRLAGGVDEQFF
TRBD2	NA	TRBV9	TRBJ2-4	TGTGCCAGCAGCGTCCGGGGGGACGGGGACATTCAGTACTTC	CASSVRGDGDIQYF
TRBD2	few	TRBV9	TRBJ2-1	TGTGCCAGCAGCCCGACGGGACTAGCGGGAGGTAGAGGACACAATGAGCAGTTCTTC	CASSPTGLAGGRGHNEQFF
TRBD2	NA	TRBV9	TRBJ2-5	TGTGCCAGCAGCGTAAGTGGTAGCGGGGGGGCCCGTCAAGAGACCCAGTACTTC	CASSVSGSGGARQETQYF
NA	NA	TRBV5-6	TRBJ2-7	TGTGCCAGCAGCTTAAAGGGGGTCTACGAGCAGTACTTC	CASSLKGVYEQYF
TRBD2	NA	TRBV4-2	TRBJ2-7	TGTGCCAGCAGCCAAAACTTTGGACTAGCGGGAGAGGCGTCCTACGAGCAGTACTTC	CASSQNFGLAGEASYEQYF
NA	once	TRBV5-6	TRBJ2-1	TGTGCCAGCAGCCCCAACAGCAATGAGCAGTTCTTC	CASSPNSNEQFF
TRBD2	NA	TRBV4-3	TRBJ2-7	TGCGCCAGCAGCCAAGATCGGCTAGCGGAGTACGAGCAGTACTTC	CASSQDRLAEYEQYF
NA	NA	TRBV4-2	TRBJ2-7	TGTGCCAGCAGCCAGGGTGAGGGCTCCTACGAGCAGTACTTC	CASSQGEGSYEQYF
TRBD1	NA	TRBV30	TRBJ1-2	TGTGCCTGGAGTAACAGGGACAGTGGCTACACCTTC	CAWSNRDSGYTF
NA	NA	TRBV20-1	TRBJ2-7	TGCAGTGCAAGGGGCTACGAGCAGTACTTC	CSARGYEQYF
NA	few	TRBV29-1	TRBJ1-1	TGCAGCGTTAGGAGAGGGTACGAAAATGAAGCTTTCTTT	CSVRRGYENEAFF